The subject of this entry is one T cell receptor beta chain. What it binds is not known. Germline V lookup: CDR1 MDHEN, CDR2 SYDVKM. J was trimmed by 6 bases and V by 6 bases; bases with no gene match: 8. The CDR3 has 15 residues. The data were produced by immunoSEQ multiplex PCR, yet TCRdb's version contains in-frame clones alone and is incomplete. The sample lists 1,400,000 or so clones; approximately 98.5% were seen once. The sample belongs to a study of shared clonotypes between healthy human individuals. Overall study findings and caveats: Clonotypes not shared had lower generation probabilities than those common to all four donors. Limited genetic and exposure-history diversity came from having few donors.

The chain couples TRBV28 to TRBJ2-7; 13 bases map to TRBD2. The sequence was collected from a man aged 30 to 39 in good health. Sequencing used naive CD4+ T cells sorted from blood. Subset given: CD45RA+ positively selected. The CDR3 sequence: CASSPGTSGIPEQYF. The CDR3 nucleotides are TGTGCCAGCAGCCCAGGGACTAGCGGGATTCCCGAGCAGTACTTC.